The 26 T cell receptor beta chains reported below all come from one sample, sequenced in a study of identical twins. TCRdb reprocessed the 5' RACE reads via MiXCR and lists one record per CDR3 protein. This sample yields around 650,000 distinct CDR3 sequences, of which 7.1% are seen a single time; less than 2% belongs to the top ten. In addition, the sample was reused for a study of yellow fever vaccine responses in identical twins.

Sequencing was carried out using PBMCs. These receptors were obtained from a woman between 18 and 29 years old in good health.

J is TRBJ2-2 and V is TRBV29-1, with D unclear. V was pared by 3 bases and J by 1 base, with 6 bases between. Looked up from germline, CDR1 is SQVTM and CDR2 is ANQGSEA. This CDR3 comprises 13 residues. CDR3 in DNA: TGCAGCGTTGACGTACTGAACACCGGGGAGCTGTTTTTT. Amino acids: CSVDVLNTGELFF.

This clonotype was seen repeatedly, ten times or more. V usage is TRBV5-1 and J usage is TRBJ2-7; 10 bases align to TRBD1. V gave up 0 bases and J gave up 5 bases; unmatched junction bases: 8. In germline, CDR1 is SGHRS, CDR2 YFSETQ. This CDR3 has 16 amino acids. CDR3 DNA sequence: TGCGCCAGCAGCTTGGCCGGTGTGGGACAGGGGAACGAGCAGTACTTC. This gives the protein CASSLAGVGQGNEQYF.

This clonotype occurred many times. The chain joins TRBV15 to TRBJ2-2, with a possible D match to TRBD2 (5 bases). CDR1 is LNHNV and CDR2 is YYDKDF in the germline V gene (reference sequence). The germline V and J ends were trimmed by 0 bases and 2 bases, with 7 bases remaining between them. The CDR3 sequence is 15 residues long. The CDR3, as DNA: TGTGCCACCAGCAGAGAGAGGACTAACACCGGGGAGCTGTTTTTT. Translation gives CATSRERTNTGELFF.

This clonotype was picked up a small number of times. V usage is TRBV2 and J usage is TRBJ2-3; 8 nucleotides agree with TRBD2. Per germline, CDR1 SNHLY and CDR2 FYNNEI. There are 16 residues in the CDR3. V was clipped by 2 bases and J by 1 base; unmatched bases: 5. CDR3 in DNA: TGTGCCAGCAGTGAAAGAGCGGGAGCGGGCACAGATACGCAGTATTTT. This sequence encodes CASSERAGAGTDTQYF.

This sequence joins TRBV12-3 or TRBV12-4 and TRBJ2-1; TRBD2 matches 15 bases. CDR3 size: 19 residues. The V gene end was trimmed by 11 bases and the J gene end by 7 bases; junction bases not matched to a gene: 21. The CDR3 loop is CAFSSSFGLAGGPKNEQFF. CDR3 DNA sequence: TGTGCCTTCAGTTCCAGTTTCGGACTAGCGGGGGGGCCAAAGAATGAGCAGTTCTTC.

This clonotype appeared a few times. CDR3 DNA sequence: TGCGCCAGCATGGGGGCTGATCAAGAGACCCAGTACTTC. This encodes CASMGADQETQYF. The rearrangement links TRBV5-1 to TRBJ2-5; D might be TRBD1 (6 bases). Trimming pared 6 bases from V and 2 bases from J, leaving 11 bases between. The CDR3 spans 13 residues. In germline, CDR1 is SGHRS, CDR2 YFSETQ.

This chain joins TRBV20-1 and TRBJ1-6; 7 bases agree with TRBD1. This CDR3 contains 14 residues. In germline, CDR1 is DFQATT, CDR2 SNEGSKA (reference sequence). J lost 6 bases, V lost 6 bases, and 8 bases had no gene match. The CDR3 reads CSARGGAGNSPLHF. In DNA form, the CDR3 reads TGCAGTGCCAGGGGGGGGGCCGGTAATTCACCCCTCCACTTT.

The V and J genes are TRBV4-1 and TRBJ2-1; D possibly corresponds to TRBD1 (5 bases). Germline lookup yields CDR1 MGHRA and CDR2 YSYEKL. Deletions cut 0 bases from V and 7 bases from J, with 16 bases between. This CDR3 has 16 amino acids. CDR3 amino acids: CASSQDQGTRSNEQFF. Here the CDR3 DNA reads TGCGCCAGCAGCCAAGATCAGGGCACACGATCAAATGAGCAGTTCTTC.

This clonotype was recorded at least ten times. J is TRBJ2-1 and V is TRBV11-2, with 9 bases aligning to TRBD1. J gave up 6 bases and V 5 bases, and 5 bases lay outside the gene matches. CDR1 and CDR2 from the germline V gene are SGHAT and FQNNGV. The CDR3 covers 14 residues. CDR3 sequence reads: CASSRTGAGNEQFF. The DNA of the CDR3 is TGTGCCAGCAGCCGGACAGGGGCTGGCAATGAGCAGTTCTTC.

The table lists this clonotype with a few counts. The rearrangement links TRBV9 to TRBJ2-1; unclear D gene. The CDR3 runs 14 residues. Germline lookup yields CDR1 SGDLS and CDR2 YYNGEE. The V gene lost 0 bases and the J gene lost 4 bases, with 8 bases spanning the gap. The CDR3 sequence is CASSVGENYNEQFF. CDR3 nucleotide sequence: TGTGCCAGCAGCGTAGGCGAGAATTACAATGAGCAGTTCTTC.

The chain recombines TRBV20-1 with TRBJ2-7; 7 positions match TRBD2. Unmatched junction bases numbered 10, after V lost 6 bases and J lost 5 bases. From germline, CDR1 is DFQATT and CDR2 SNEGSKA (reference sequence). This CDR3 has 13 amino acids. This CDR3 reads CSAEIAGLNEQYV. The CDR3 DNA reads TGCAGTGCGGAGATAGCGGGTCTCAACGAGCAGTACGTC.

This clonotype was counted ten times or more. J is TRBJ1-5 and V is TRBV12-3 or TRBV12-4; D not resolved. This CDR3 has 13 residues. Trimming left V 3 bases short and J 0 bases short, with 3 bases between. The CDR3 nucleotides are TGTGCCAGCAGTTTTCGTAGCAATCAGCCCCAGCATTTT. Translation gives CASSFRSNQPQHF.

This chain uses TRBV5-1 with TRBJ2-7, with D uncertain. V was clipped by 0 bases and J by 11 bases, with 15 bases between them. In germline, CDR1 is SGHRS, CDR2 YFSETQ. The CDR3 covers 13 residues. The CDR3 bases are TGCGCCAGCAGCTTGGTTAAAGGGCCTGTTGAGTACTTC. Amino acids: CASSLVKGPVEYF.

This clonotype was detected once. This may stem from a read error, because a much larger clone lies one nucleotide away. The chain joins TRBV12-3 or TRBV12-4 to TRBJ2-1; TRBD2 aligns across 9 bases. The V gene end was trimmed by 6 bases and the J gene end by 9 bases; junction bases not matched to a gene: 12. The CDR3 is 15 amino acids. The CDR3 region has the DNA TGTGCCAGCAGGGATAGCGGGAGAGAGCAGACTGAGCAGTTCTTC. It yields the protein CASRDSGREQTEQFF.

The chain is built from TRBV18 and TRBJ2-1; D may be TRBD2 (6 bases). Germline V gene sequence: CDR1 KGHSH, CDR2 LQKENI. CDR3 size: 14 residues. The germline V and J ends were trimmed by 2 bases and 8 bases, with 13 bases remaining between them. CDR3 loop: CASSPSGGPHEQFF. The CDR3 DNA is TGTGCCAGCTCACCAAGTGGAGGGCCCCATGAGCAGTTCTTC.

The sample holds many counts of this clonotype. The chain recombines TRBV7-6 with TRBJ2-2; D not certain. V lost 1 base, J lost 3 bases, and 12 bases lay in between. The CDR3 spans 16 residues. Germline-derived CDR1 and CDR2 are SGHVS and FNYEAQ. The CDR3 DNA reads as TGTGCCAGCAGCTTAGGTCGCACCTCTTACACCGGGGAGCTGTTTTTT. Protein sequence: CASSLGRTSYTGELFF.

This sequence joins TRBV27 and TRBJ2-2, with TRBD2 matching 12 bases. The CDR3 consists of 17 residues. The trim removed 3 bases at V and 2 bases at J, leaving 4 bases unmatched. Germline lookup yields CDR1 MNHEY and CDR2 SMNVEV (reference sequence). CDR3 residues: CASSLTSGRLNTGELFF. The DNA for the CDR3 is TGTGCCAGCAGTTTGACTAGCGGGAGATTAAACACCGGGGAGCTGTTTTTT.

This clonotype was counted only a few times. The rearrangement links TRBV29-1 to TRBJ2-5, with no clear D. Germline values: CDR1 SQVTM, CDR2 ANQGSEA. The CDR3 has 12 residues. Trimming cost V 6 bases and J 2 bases, with 10 bases left between them. The DNA of the CDR3 is TGCAGCGTCCGGGCGAAACAAGAGACCCAGTACTTC. This sequence encodes CSVRAKQETQYF.

Ten or more counts support this clonotype. This rearrangement joins TRBV5-1 to TRBJ2-1; D call uncertain. V shed 6 bases and J shed 0 bases, with 10 bases lying between them. CDR3 length equals 14 residues. Germline assignment: CDR1 SGHRS and CDR2 YFSETQ. The CDR3 coding sequence is TGCGCCAGCACCTTATCAGGCTCCTACAATGAGCAGTTCTTC. This codes for CASTLSGSYNEQFF.

This clonotype appeared many times. The chain recombines TRBV5-5 with TRBJ2-2; perhaps TRBD1 as D (6 bases). The V end lost 7 bases, the J end lost 5 bases, and 18 bases lay between the germline ends. Germline assignment: CDR1 SGHKS and CDR2 YYEKEE (reference sequence). CDR3 length: 15 amino acids. In DNA, the CDR3 is TGTGCCAGCTCTATCGGGACACGAAATACCGGGGAGCTGTTTTTT. Amino acids: CASSIGTRNTGELFF.

This clonotype was counted between two and nine times. The V gene is TRBV7-3, the J gene TRBJ2-2, with 7 bases aligning to TRBD2. Looked up from germline, CDR1 is SGHTA and CDR2 is FQGTGA. CDR3 length: 17 amino acids. V was pared by 5 bases and J by 5 bases, with 14 bases of the junction left unmatched. CDR3 DNA sequence: TGTGCCAGCAGCCGCCGTCAGGGCGGGAGCGGAACCGGGGAGCTGTTTTTT. Translated: CASSRRQGGSGTGELFF.

This clonotype was detected a few times. The J gene is TRBJ1-2, the V gene TRBV2, with D perhaps matching TRBD1 (5 bases). Looked up from germline, CDR1 is SNHLY and CDR2 is FYNNEI. Trimming pared 5 bases from V and 8 bases from J, leaving 21 bases between. The CDR3 covers 15 residues. The CDR3: CASSTISQGFGGYTF. As DNA, the CDR3 is TGTGCCAGCAGTACTATAAGTCAGGGATTCGGCGGCTACACCTTC.

This clonotype appeared a few times. The chain uses TRBV7-9 and TRBJ2-7; a weak D match, TRBD1 (5 bases). Looked up from germline, CDR1 is SEHNR and CDR2 is FQNEAQ (reference sequence). The CDR3 extends over 14 amino acids. V was pared by 11 bases and J by 6 bases, with 23 bases between. The CDR3 region is CAETTDPRVCEQYV. CDR3 coding DNA: TGTGCCGAAACTACCGACCCCAGGGTGTGCGAGCAGTACGTC.

This clonotype was recorded at least ten times. The chain joins TRBV6-5 to TRBJ2-3, with D perhaps TRBD1 or TRBD2 (5 bases each). From germline, CDR1 is MNHEY and CDR2 SVGAGI. The CDR3 contains 14 residues. V gave up 0 bases and J gave up 6 bases, with 10 bases separating them. CDR3: CASSYSEWGDTQYF. The CDR3 DNA follows: TGTGCCAGCAGTTACTCGGAGTGGGGGGATACGCAGTATTTT.

The table lists this clonotype with a few counts. V usage is TRBV12-3 or TRBV12-4 and J usage is TRBJ2-1; D is unclear. V shed 1 base and J shed 2 bases, with 9 bases lying between them. The CDR3 has 15 amino acids. For the CDR3, the DNA is TGTGCCAGCAGTTTAGGTGCCACAACCTACAATGAGCAGTTCTTC. Translating gives CASSLGATTYNEQFF.

This clonotype was seen only a few times. The rearrangement joins TRBV10-1 to TRBJ1-5; D unresolved. The CDR3 has 14 amino acids. V was shortened by 8 bases and J by 3 bases, with 14 bases between the two germline ends. The germline gives CDR1 WNHNN, CDR2 SYGVQD (reference sequence). For the CDR3, the DNA is TGCGCCAGCCGGTTGGGGATCGACAATCAGCCCCAGCATTTT. This translates into CASRLGIDNQPQHF.